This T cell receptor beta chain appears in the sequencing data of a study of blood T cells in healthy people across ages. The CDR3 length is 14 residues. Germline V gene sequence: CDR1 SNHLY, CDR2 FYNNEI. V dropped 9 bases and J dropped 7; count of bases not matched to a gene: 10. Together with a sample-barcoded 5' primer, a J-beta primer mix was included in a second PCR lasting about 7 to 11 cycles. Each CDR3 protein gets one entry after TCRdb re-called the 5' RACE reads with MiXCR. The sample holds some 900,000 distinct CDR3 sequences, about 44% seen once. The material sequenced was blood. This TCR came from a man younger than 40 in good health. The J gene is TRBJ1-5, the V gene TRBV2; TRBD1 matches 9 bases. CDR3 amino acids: CARGSQGAGQPQHF. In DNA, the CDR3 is TGTGCCAGAGGGTCACAGGGGGCAGGACAGCCCCAGCATTTT. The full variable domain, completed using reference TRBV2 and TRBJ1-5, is EPEVTQTPSHQVTQMGQEVILRCVPISNHLYFYWYRQILGQKVEFLVSFYNNEISEKSEIFDDQFSVERPDGSNFTLKIRSTKLEDSAMYFCARGSQGAGQPQHFGDGTRLSIL.